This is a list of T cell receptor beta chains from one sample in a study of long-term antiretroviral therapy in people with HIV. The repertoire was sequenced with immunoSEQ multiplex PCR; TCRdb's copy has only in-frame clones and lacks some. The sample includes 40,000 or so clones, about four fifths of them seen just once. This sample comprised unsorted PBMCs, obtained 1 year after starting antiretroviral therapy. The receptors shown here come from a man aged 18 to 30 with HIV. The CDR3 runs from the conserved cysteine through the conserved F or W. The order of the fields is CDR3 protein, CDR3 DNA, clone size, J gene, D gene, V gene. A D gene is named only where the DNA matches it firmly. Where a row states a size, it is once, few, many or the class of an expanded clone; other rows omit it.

CASSSTSGNIQYF TGTGCCAGCAGCTCGACTAGCGGAAACATTCAGTACTTC . TRBJ2-4 TRBD2 TRBV27
CASRYSDRGNEQFF TGTGCCAGCAGATATTCTGACAGAGGGAATGAGCAGTTCTTC . TRBJ2-1 . TRBV6-5
CASSQLAGANNEQFF TGCGCCAGCAGCCAACTAGCGGGAGCAAACAATGAGCAGTTCTTC . TRBJ2-1 TRBD2 TRBV4-1
CASSVTGQGYEQYF TGTGCCAGCAGCGTAACCGGACAGGGATACGAGCAGTACTTC . TRBJ2-7 TRBD1 TRBV9
CASSVPGQENTEAFF TGTGCCAGCAGTGTCCCGGGACAGGAGAACACTGAAGCTTTCTTT . TRBJ1-1 TRBD1 TRBV25-1
CAISVGAEAFF TGTGCCATCAGTGTGGGGGCTGAAGCTTTCTTT . TRBJ1-1 . TRBV10-3
CASSLEGRNTEAFF TGTGCCAGCAGTTTAGAGGGGCGAAACACTGAAGCTTTCTTT . TRBJ1-1 . TRBV28
CASSPGPDYEQYF TGTGCCAGTAGTCCGGGCCCAGACTACGAGCAGTACTTC . TRBJ2-7 . TRBV19
CASSIPLGTINTEAFF TGTGCCAGTAGTATCCCTCTGGGGACAATCAACACTGAAGCTTTCTTT . TRBJ1-1 . TRBV19
CASSVAAGGLYNEQFF TGTGCCAGCAGCGTAGCAGCGGGAGGGCTTTACAATGAGCAGTTCTTC . TRBJ2-1 TRBD2 TRBV9
CASSLPPGDYEQYF TGTGCCAGCAGTTTACCCCCGGGGGACTACGAGCAGTACTTC once TRBJ2-7 . TRBV28
CASSFYAGIIDRELTEAFF TGTGCCAGCAGCTTTTACGCGGGTATTATCGACAGGGAGCTCACTGAAGCTTTCTTT . TRBJ1-1 TRBD1 TRBV11-2
CASSGQGYEQFF TGTGCCAGCAGCGGACAGGGATATGAGCAGTTCTTC . TRBJ2-1 TRBD1 TRBV9
CSAKTAYGYTF TGCAGTGCTAAGACAGCCTATGGCTACACCTTC . TRBJ1-2 . TRBV20-1
CASSLSGTGYTGELFF TGTGCCAGCAGTTTATCCGGGACAGGGTACACCGGGGAGCTGTTTTTT once TRBJ2-2 TRBD1 TRBV27
CASSTAGGAENIQYF TGTGCCAGCAGCACCGCAGGGGGCGCGGAAAACATTCAGTACTTC . TRBJ2-4 TRBD1 TRBV5-4
CASSWGQANEAFF TGTGCCAGTAGTTGGGGACAGGCAAATGAAGCTTTCTTT . TRBJ1-1 TRBD1 TRBV19
CAISESQGYGYTF TGTGCCATCAGTGAGTCGCAGGGTTATGGCTACACCTTC . TRBJ1-2 . TRBV10-3
CASSQDWFSYEQYF TGTGCCAGCAGCCAAGATTGGTTCTCCTACGAGCAGTACTTC . TRBJ2-7 . TRBV14
CASSLTGTDLYGYTF TGTGCCAGCAGTTTAACCGGGACCGACCTCTATGGCTACACCTTC . TRBJ1-2 . TRBV6-5
CASSPTGTDYGYTF TGTGCCAGCAGCCCCACAGGGACCGACTATGGCTACACCTTC . TRBJ1-2 . TRBV9
CASRHRPVQETQYF TGTGCCAGCCGACATCGCCCCGTTCAAGAGACCCAGTACTTC . TRBJ2-5 . TRBV11-2
CASSFGTGSYEQYF TGTGCCAGCAGCTTTGGGACAGGTTCCTACGAGCAGTACTTC . TRBJ2-7 TRBD1 TRBV14
CASRSLGYEQYF TGTGCCAGCAGATCCCTAGGCTACGAGCAGTACTTC . TRBJ2-7 . TRBV5-6
CASGLEGSLNQPQHF TGTGCTAGTGGTTTGGAAGGTAGTCTCAATCAGCCCCAGCATTTT . TRBJ1-5 . TRBV12-5
CASSRDFYNEQFF TGTGCCAGCTCACGGGACTTTTACAATGAGCAGTTCTTC . TRBJ2-1 . TRBV18
CASSLSVVDTQYF TGTGCCAGCAGTTTATCGGTTGTAGATACGCAGTATTTT . TRBJ2-3 . TRBV27
CASSISRGSSYEQYF TGTGCCAGTAGTATATCCAGGGGGAGCTCCTACGAGCAGTACTTC . TRBJ2-7 TRBD1 TRBV19
CASSSDPGPGNTIYF TGTGCCAGCAGCTCCGATCCGGGGCCTGGAAACACCATATATTTT . TRBJ1-3 . TRBV7-8
CASSSGGPYEQYF TGTGCCAGCAGTAGCGGGGGGCCCTACGAGCAGTACTTC . TRBJ2-7 TRBD2 TRBV2